This TCR beta chain is drawn from a study of cytotoxic CD8 clonotypes in ibrutinib-treated CLL. The overall study: The patient breakdown showed 11 relapsed/refractory and approximately 15 treatment-naive cases, with approximately 18 IGHV unmutated. The authors obtained response samples at a median of about 11 months of treatment, range 6 to 36. General study results and limits: Against age-matched healthy donors, baseline clonality ran higher and tracked circulating CD8+ T-cell counts.

Regarding this clone: What it binds is not known.

The authors obtained approximately 2 micrograms of genomic DNA from cryopreserved PBMCs for TCR beta libraries. TCRdb's table, derived via immunoSEQ multiplex PCR, lists solely in-frame clones and lacks some. The table records some 200,000 clones, 79% of them present only once. V lost 5 bases and J lost 10, with 17 bases in between. The CDR3 has 13 residues. Germline lookup yields CDR1 SEHNR and CDR2 FQNEAQ (reference sequence). V and J are TRBV7-9 and TRBJ1-1; TRBD1 might be the D (5 bases). Here the sequenced sample was PBMCs, taken after 12 months of ibrutinib treatment. This TCR derives from a human donor with chronic lymphocytic leukemia. CDR3: CASSRLSRGIAFF. DNA of the CDR3: TGTGCCAGCAGCCGCCTCAGTCGGGGGATAGCTTTCTTT.